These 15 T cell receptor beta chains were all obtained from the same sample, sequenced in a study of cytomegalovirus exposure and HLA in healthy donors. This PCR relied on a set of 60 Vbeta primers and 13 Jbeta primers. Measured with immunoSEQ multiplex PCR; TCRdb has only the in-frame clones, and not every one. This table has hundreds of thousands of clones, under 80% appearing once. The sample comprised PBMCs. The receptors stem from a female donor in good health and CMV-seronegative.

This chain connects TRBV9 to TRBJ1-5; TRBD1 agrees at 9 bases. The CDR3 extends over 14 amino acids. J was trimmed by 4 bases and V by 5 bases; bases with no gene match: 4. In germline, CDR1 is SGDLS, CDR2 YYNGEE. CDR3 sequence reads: CASSPGQGNQPQHF. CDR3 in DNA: TGTGCCAGCAGTCCGGGACAGGGTAATCAGCCCCAGCATTTT.

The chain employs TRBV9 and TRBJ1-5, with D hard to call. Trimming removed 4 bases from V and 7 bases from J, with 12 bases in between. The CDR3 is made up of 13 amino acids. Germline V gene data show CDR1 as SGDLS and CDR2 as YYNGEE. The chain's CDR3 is CASSPHPMQPQHF. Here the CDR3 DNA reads TGTGCCAGCAGCCCACACCCCATGCAGCCCCAGCATTTT.

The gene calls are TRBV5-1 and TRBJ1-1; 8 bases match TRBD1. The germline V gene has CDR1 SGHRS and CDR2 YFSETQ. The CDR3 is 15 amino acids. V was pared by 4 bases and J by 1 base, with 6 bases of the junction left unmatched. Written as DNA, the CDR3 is TGCGCCAGCAGCCAGCGACAGGGGAAGAACACTGAAGCTTTCTTT. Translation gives CASSQRQGKNTEAFF.

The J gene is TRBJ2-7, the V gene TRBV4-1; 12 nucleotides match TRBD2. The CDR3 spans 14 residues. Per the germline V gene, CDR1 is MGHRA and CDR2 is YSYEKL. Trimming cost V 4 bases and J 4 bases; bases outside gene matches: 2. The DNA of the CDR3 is TGCGCCAGCAGCCCCGGACTAGCGGGATACGAGCAGTACTTC. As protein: CASSPGLAGYEQYF.

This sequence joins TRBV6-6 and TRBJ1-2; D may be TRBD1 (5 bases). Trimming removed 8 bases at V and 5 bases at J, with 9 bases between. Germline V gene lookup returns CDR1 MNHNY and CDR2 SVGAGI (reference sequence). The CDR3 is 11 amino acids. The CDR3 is CASGGEYGYTF. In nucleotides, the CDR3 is TGTGCCAGCGGAGGGGAGTATGGCTACACCTTC.

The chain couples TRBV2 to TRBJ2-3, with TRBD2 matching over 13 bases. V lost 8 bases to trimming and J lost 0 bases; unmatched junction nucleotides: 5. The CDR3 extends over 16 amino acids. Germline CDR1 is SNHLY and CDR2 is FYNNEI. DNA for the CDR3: TGTGCCAGCCAGGGACTAGCGGGAACTAGCACAGATACGCAGTATTTT. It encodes CASQGLAGTSTDTQYF.

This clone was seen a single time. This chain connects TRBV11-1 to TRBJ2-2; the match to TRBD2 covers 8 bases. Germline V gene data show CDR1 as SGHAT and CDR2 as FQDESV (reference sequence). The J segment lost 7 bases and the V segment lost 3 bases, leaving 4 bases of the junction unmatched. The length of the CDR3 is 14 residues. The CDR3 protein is CASSFSGTGGELFF. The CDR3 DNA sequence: TGTGCCAGCAGCTTTAGCGGGACGGGCGGGGAGCTGTTTTTT.

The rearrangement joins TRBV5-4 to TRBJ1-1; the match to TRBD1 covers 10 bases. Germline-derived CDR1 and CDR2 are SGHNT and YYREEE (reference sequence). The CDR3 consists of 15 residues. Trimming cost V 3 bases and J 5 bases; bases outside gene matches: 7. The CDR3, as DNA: TGTGCCAGCAGCTCCCCGGGACAGGGGAGGACTGAAGCTTTCTTT. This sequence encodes CASSSPGQGRTEAFF.

For the CDR3, the DNA is TGTGCCACCAGCAGAGAGCGCGGGACAGGGTATCACGAGCAGTACTTC. Translating it yields CATSRERGTGYHEQYF. The rearrangement uses TRBV15 and TRBJ2-7; 9 nucleotides agree with TRBD1. After removal of 0 bases from V and 5 bases from J, the junction contained 8 bases not matched to a gene. Germline V CDR1 and CDR2: LNHNV, YYDKDF (reference sequence). The CDR3 runs to 16 residues.

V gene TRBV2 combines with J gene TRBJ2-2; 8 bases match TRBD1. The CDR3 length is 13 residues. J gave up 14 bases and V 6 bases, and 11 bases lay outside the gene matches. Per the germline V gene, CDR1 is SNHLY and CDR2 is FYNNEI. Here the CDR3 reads CASSQIGQGELFF. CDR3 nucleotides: TGTGCCAGCAGCCAAATAGGACAGGGAGAACTGTTTTTT.

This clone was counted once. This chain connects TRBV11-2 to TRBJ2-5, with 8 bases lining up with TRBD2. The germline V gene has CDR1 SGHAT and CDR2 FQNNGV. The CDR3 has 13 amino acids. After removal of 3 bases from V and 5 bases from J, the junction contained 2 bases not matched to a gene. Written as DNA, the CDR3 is TGTGCCAGCAGCTTTGGCGGGAGGGAGACCCAGTACTTC. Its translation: CASSFGGRETQYF.

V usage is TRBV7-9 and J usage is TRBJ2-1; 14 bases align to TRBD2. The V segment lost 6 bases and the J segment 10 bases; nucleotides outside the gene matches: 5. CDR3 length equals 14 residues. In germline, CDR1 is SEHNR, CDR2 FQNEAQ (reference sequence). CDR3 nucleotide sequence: TGTGCCAGCAGACATGGGACTAGCGGGAGAGAGCAGTTCTTC. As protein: CASRHGTSGREQFF.

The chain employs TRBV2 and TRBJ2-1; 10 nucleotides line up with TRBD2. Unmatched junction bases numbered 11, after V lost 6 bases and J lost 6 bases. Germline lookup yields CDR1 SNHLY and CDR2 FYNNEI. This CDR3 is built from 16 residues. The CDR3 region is CASRPLAGVRGNEQFF. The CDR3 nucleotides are TGTGCCAGCAGACCGCTAGCGGGAGTTAGAGGCAATGAGCAGTTCTTC.

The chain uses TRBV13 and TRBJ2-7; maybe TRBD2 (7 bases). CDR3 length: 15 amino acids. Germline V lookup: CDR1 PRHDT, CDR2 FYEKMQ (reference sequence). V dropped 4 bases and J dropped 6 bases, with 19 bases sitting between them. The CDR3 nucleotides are TGTGCCAGCAGCTCACAGCTGGAGGGGGGGGGCGAGCAGTACTTC. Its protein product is CASSSQLEGGGEQYF.

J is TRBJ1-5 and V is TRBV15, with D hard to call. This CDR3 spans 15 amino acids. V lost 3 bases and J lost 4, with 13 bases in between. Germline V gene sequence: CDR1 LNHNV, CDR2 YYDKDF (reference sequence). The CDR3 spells CATSRGRVRNQPQHF. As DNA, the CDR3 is TGTGCCACCAGCAGGGGGAGAGTAAGGAATCAGCCCCAGCATTTT.